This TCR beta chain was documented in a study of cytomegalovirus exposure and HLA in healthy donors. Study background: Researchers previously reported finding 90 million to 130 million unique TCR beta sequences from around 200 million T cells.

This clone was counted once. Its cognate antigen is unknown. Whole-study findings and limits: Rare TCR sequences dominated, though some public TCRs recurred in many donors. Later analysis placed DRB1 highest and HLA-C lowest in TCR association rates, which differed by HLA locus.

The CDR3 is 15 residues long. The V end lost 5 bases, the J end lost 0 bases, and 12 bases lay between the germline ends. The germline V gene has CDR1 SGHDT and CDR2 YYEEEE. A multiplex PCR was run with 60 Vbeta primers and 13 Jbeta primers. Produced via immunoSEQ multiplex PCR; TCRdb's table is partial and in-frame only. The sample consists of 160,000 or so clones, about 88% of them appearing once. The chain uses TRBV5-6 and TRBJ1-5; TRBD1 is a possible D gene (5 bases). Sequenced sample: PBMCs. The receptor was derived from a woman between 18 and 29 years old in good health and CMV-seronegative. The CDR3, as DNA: TGTGCCAGCAGTAGCTGGGGGGGTAGCAATCAGCCCCAGCATTTT. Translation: CASSSWGGSNQPQHF. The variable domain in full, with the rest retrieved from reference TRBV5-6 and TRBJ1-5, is DAGVTQSPTHLIKTRGQQVTLRCSPKSGHDTVSWYQQALGQGPQFIFQYYEEEERQRGNFPDRFSGHQFPNYSSELNVNALLLGDSALYLCASSSWGGSNQPQHFGDGTRLSIL.